Listed below are T cell receptor beta chains from one sample, sequenced in a study of CD4+ T cells in melanoma. Clones were sequenced by immunoSEQ multiplex PCR, and TCRdb holds only the in-frame ones, with some missing. Of 50,000 or so clones listed, 89% are singletons. The sample taken for sequencing was peripheral blood. These receptors all come from a human donor with melanoma. CDR3s include the opening cysteine and the closing phenylalanine or tryptophan. Each record gives: D gene, V gene, clone size, J gene, CDR3 DNA, CDR3 protein. D genes are given only for firm matches. The size field is filled for only some rows; it gives once, few, many or a size class.

.	TRBV9	.	TRBJ2-2	TGTGCCAGCAGCGTAGGTGGCCCCACCGGGGAGCTGTTTTTT	CASSVGGPTGELFF
.	TRBV18	.	TRBJ2-1	TGTGCCAGCTCACCACCGTCGAGCAGGGATGAGCAGTTCTTC	CASSPPSSRDEQFF
.	TRBV5-1	.	TRBJ2-7	TGCGCCAGCACCGCAGGGAATCCTTACGAGCAGTACTTC	CASTAGNPYEQYF
TRBD1	TRBV5-1	.	TRBJ1-1	TGCGCCAGCAGCGGAGCCGGGACAGGATTATTGAACACTGAAGCTTTCTTT	CASSGAGTGLLNTEAFF
TRBD1	TRBV5-4	.	TRBJ2-5	TGTGCCAGCAGCAGCGGACAGGGGCGAGAGACCCAGTACTTC	CASSSGQGRETQYF
TRBD1	TRBV28	.	TRBJ1-3	TGTGCCACAAGGGACAGGGGTGTTGGAAACACCATATATTTT	CATRDRGVGNTIYF
.	TRBV7-2	.	TRBJ1-5	TGTGCCAGCAGCCCAGAAGGGGGGGCCCTTCAGCCCCAGCATTTT	CASSPEGGALQPQHF
TRBD2	TRBV5-4	.	TRBJ2-1	TGTGCCAGCAGCTCCGGACTAGCGGGGGGGAATGAGCAGTTCTTC	CASSSGLAGGNEQFF
.	TRBV27	once	TRBJ2-3	TGTGCCAGCAGTTTAAACAGGTTAACAGATACGCAGTATTTT	CASSLNRLTDTQYF
.	TRBV5-5	.	TRBJ2-7	TGTGCCAGCAGCGCAATCATCTCCGAGCAGTACTTC	CASSAIISEQYF
TRBD2	TRBV25-1	.	TRBJ2-1	TGTGCCAGCAGTGAGGACGAACGGACTAGCACCTACAATGAGCAGTTCTTC	CASSEDERTSTYNEQFF
.	TRBV7-6	.	TRBJ2-3	TGTGCCAGCAGCTTAGAGACTAGTGGGACTTCGCAGTATTTT	CASSLETSGTSQYF
.	TRBV27	.	TRBJ1-5	TGTGCCAGCAGGGGAGGGAGTGGAAGCAATCAGCCCCAGCATTTT	CASRGGSGSNQPQHF
.	TRBV7-9	.	TRBJ2-7	TGTGCCAGCAGCTTAGACCAATTTGAACGGCAGTACTTC	CASSLDQFERQYF
TRBD1	TRBV28	once	TRBJ2-7	TGTGCCAGCAGCCTGACAGGGGCCGTAAGCTCCTACGAGCAGTACTTC	CASSLTGAVSSYEQYF
TRBD1	TRBV11-1	.	TRBJ2-3	TGTGCCAGCAGCTTTTTAGGACAGGGTTTCGATACGCAGTATTTT	CASSFLGQGFDTQYF
TRBD1	TRBV7-9	.	TRBJ2-7	TGTGCCAGCAGCTCCAACTCCGGGACAGAATCCTACGAGCAGTACTTC	CASSSNSGTESYEQYF
.	TRBV7-2	once	TRBJ2-1	TGTGCCAGCAGCTCCGGACAGAGCTCCTACAATGAGCAGTTCTTC	CASSSGQSSYNEQFF
TRBD1	TRBV19	.	TRBJ2-1	TGTGCCAGTAGTATAGACGGACAGGGGTTCAATGAGCAGTTCTTC	CASSIDGQGFNEQFF
.	TRBV5-6	.	TRBJ1-5	TGTGCCAGCAGCTTCTACCGGCAGCCCCAGCATTTT	CASSFYRQPQHF
TRBD2	TRBV5-4	.	TRBJ2-1	TGTGCCAGCAGTTTTGGACTAGCGGGGGGTATCAATGAGCAGTTCTTC	CASSFGLAGGINEQFF
.	TRBV7-3	.	TRBJ2-3	TGTGCCAGCAGCGCTACTTCCTGGGATACGCAGTATTTT	CASSATSWDTQYF
.	TRBV2	.	TRBJ1-4	TGTGCCAGCAGGTGGGCTGAAAAACTGTTTTTT	CASRWAEKLFF
TRBD1	TRBV30	few	TRBJ2-7	TGTGCCTGGGTGGGACAGGGGAGTTACGAGCAGTACTTC	CAWVGQGSYEQYF
.	TRBV5-1	few	TRBJ2-7	TGCGCCAGCAGCCCGGACCCTGGGGTCCCCAACCCGTACTTC	CASSPDPGVPNPYF
TRBD2	TRBV28	.	TRBJ2-1	TGTGCCAGCAGTTTTACGGGACTAGCCGGTAATGAGCAGTTCTTC	CASSFTGLAGNEQFF
.	TRBV5-1	.	TRBJ2-3	TGCGCCAGCAGCCGGGGACTTCCCACAGATACGCAGTATTTT	CASSRGLPTDTQYF
.	TRBV19	once	TRBJ2-3	TGTGCCAGTAACCCACCCGCGGGGGCTGGAGGCACAGATACGCAGTATTTT	CASNPPAGAGGTDTQYF
.	TRBV30	.	TRBJ1-4	TGTGCCTGGAGTGACGGACGGTTGGAAAAACTGTTTTTT	CAWSDGRLEKLFF
TRBD2	TRBV27	.	TRBJ2-5	TGTGCCAGCAGTCCCCTGAAGGTTAGCGGGGGGTTAGAGACCCAGTACTTC	CASSPLKVSGGLETQYF
.	TRBV2	.	TRBJ2-7	TGTGCCAGCAGTGATAATGGCAGGGAGCGCGAGCAGTACTTC	CASSDNGREREQYF
.	TRBV7-3	.	TRBJ2-2	TGTGCCAGCAGCTTAACTCTCGGGGGAAACACCGGGGAGCTGTTTTTT	CASSLTLGGNTGELFF
TRBD1	TRBV11-3	.	TRBJ2-1	TGTGCCAGCAGCCCACAGGGGTCGGCAAACTACAATGAGCAGTTCTTC	CASSPQGSANYNEQFF
.	TRBV6-1	.	TRBJ2-7	TGTGCCAGCAGTGAAGGGTTGGGGATCCCCTACGAGCAGTACTTC	CASSEGLGIPYEQYF
.	TRBV6-5	.	TRBJ2-2	TGTGCCAGTTTGGGAGACAACACCGGGGAGCTGTTTTTT	CASLGDNTGELFF
TRBD1	TRBV16	.	TRBJ1-5	TGTGCCAGCAGCCGGGACAGGGCCAATCAGCCCCAGCATTTT	CASSRDRANQPQHF
.	TRBV25-1	.	TRBJ2-3	TGTGCCACCGGGGGCCTTACAGGGGCAGGAGATACGCAGTATTTT	CATGGLTGAGDTQYF
.	TRBV19	few	TRBJ2-2	TGTGCCAGTAGGGGTTCTAGCAGTTACACCGGGGAGCTGTTTTTT	CASRGSSSYTGELFF
.	TRBV7-2	.	TRBJ2-7	TGTGCCAGCAGCTTAGGCCAGCCCGGCTACGAGCAGTACTTC	CASSLGQPGYEQYF
.	TRBV18	once	TRBJ2-5	TGTGCCAGCTCACCTCAGGGCAGAGAGACCCAGTACTTC	CASSPQGRETQYF
.	TRBV28	.	TRBJ1-5	TGTGCCAGCAGTTTTCCCCCGCAGAGTCCGCAGCATTTT	CASSFPPQSPQHF
TRBD1	TRBV6-5	.	TRBJ1-5	TGTGCCAGCAGCAGAACGGGACAGATTCATCAGCCCCAGCATTTT	CASSRTGQIHQPQHF
TRBD2	TRBV29-1	.	TRBJ2-1	TGCAGCGTTGAAGGTGGCGGGGGGACCTACAATGAGCAGTTCTTC	CSVEGGGGTYNEQFF
.	TRBV7-9	once	TRBJ1-1	TGTGCCGTGCGGACACGGCTGACCATGAACACTGAAGCTTTCTTT	CAVRTRLTMNTEAFF
.	TRBV25-1	.	TRBJ1-1	TGTGCCAGCAGTTGGTCAGCTGAAGCTTTCTTT	CASSWSAEAFF
TRBD2	TRBV5-1	.	TRBJ2-1	TGCGCCAGCAGCTTGTTTCCTGGGGGCCAGGGACTAGCGGGGACCTCCCGGGTTGATGAGCAGTTCTTC	CASSLFPGGQGLAGTSRVDEQFF
TRBD1	TRBV11-2	.	TRBJ2-1	TGTGCCAGCAGCTCCGTCCCGGGACAGGGGGGGTCCTACAATGAGCAGTTCTTC	CASSSVPGQGGSYNEQFF
TRBD1	TRBV7-9	.	TRBJ2-2	TGTGCCAGCAGCCCTACAGGGGGCAAAAACACCGGGGAGCTGTTTTTT	CASSPTGGKNTGELFF
.	TRBV4-1	.	TRBJ2-3	TGCGCCAGCAGCCAAGATGGGCGTCGGGATACGCAGTATTTT	CASSQDGRRDTQYF
.	TRBV9	.	TRBJ2-2	TGTGCCAGCAGCGTAGTGGGAGGCGACACCGGGGAGCTGTTTTTT	CASSVVGGDTGELFF
.	TRBV5-4	.	TRBJ1-2	TGTGCCAGCAGCTTGGGACAGTATGGCTACACCTTC	CASSLGQYGYTF
.	TRBV12-5	.	TRBJ1-6	TGTGCTAGTGCCCGCTCGCAGAGGAATTCACCCCTCCACTTT	CASARSQRNSPLHF
.	TRBV7-6	once	TRBJ2-2	TGTGCCAGCAGCTTAGCGCGTCAGGGCGGGGAGCTGTTTTTT	CASSLARQGGELFF
.	TRBV18	once	TRBJ1-1	TGTGCCAGCTCACCGCACAGGGACTCTGAAGCTTTCTTT	CASSPHRDSEAFF
TRBD2	TRBV6-5	.	TRBJ2-1	TGTGCCAGCAGTCCGAGCGGGGGGGCCAAGAATGAGCAGTTCTTC	CASSPSGGAKNEQFF